The 21 T cell receptor beta chains presented below share a single source sample, sequenced in a study of blood T cell repertoires in COVID-19. Here immunoSEQ multiplex PCR was the method, and the copy in TCRdb shows in-frame clones only, minus some. Here the sample spans some 150,000 clones, 80% to 90% being singletons. Sequencing was carried out using peripheral blood. The source is a woman aged 60-75 years with COVID-19, enrolled during active disease.

The chain combines TRBV24-1 with TRBJ1-1, with a possible D match to TRBD1 (5 bases). Deletions cut 5 bases from V and 6 bases from J, with 21 bases between. Germline-derived CDR1 and CDR2 are KGHDR and SFDVKD. The CDR3 consists of 16 residues. Written as DNA, the CDR3 is TGTGCCACCAGTGCGGCAGGGTTGTCCGGCATACCTGAAGCTTTCTTT. Protein sequence: CATSAAGLSGIPEAFF.

The rearrangement joins TRBV6-5 to TRBJ2-7; TRBD2 aligns across 7 bases. The ends lost 2 bases at V and 4 bases at J; junction bases unmatched: 8. Germline assignment: CDR1 MNHEY and CDR2 SVGAGI. The CDR3 covers 15 residues. This chain's CDR3 is CASSYGGGIGYEQYF. CDR3 nucleotides: TGTGCCAGCAGTTACGGGGGGGGAATCGGGTACGAGCAGTACTTC.

The chain has TRBV6-5 and TRBJ1-2; possible D gene TRBD1, 6 bases. CDR1 is MNHEY, CDR2 SVGAGI, per germline. The V end was cut by 0 bases, the J end by 7 bases, with 15 bases between. This CDR3 has 15 residues. This chain's CDR3 is CASSYSRGYGGGYTF. CDR3 sequence (DNA): TGTGCCAGCAGTTACTCGAGGGGGTATGGGGGTGGCTACACCTTC.

The chain has TRBV11-1 and TRBJ1-2, with TRBD1 as a possible D gene (6 bases). The CDR3 contains 15 residues. Germline V gene sequence: CDR1 SGHAT, CDR2 FQDESV (reference sequence). V was trimmed by 1 base and J by 4 bases, leaving 13 bases between them. The CDR3 reads CASSLGQVGIYGYTF. CDR3 sequence (DNA): TGTGCCAGCAGCTTAGGACAGGTCGGGATCTATGGCTACACCTTC.

The chain uses TRBV7-3 and TRBJ2-7, with TRBD1 as a possible D gene (6 bases). V lost 5 bases, J lost 3 bases, and 14 bases lay in between. The CDR3 loop spans 14 amino acids. In germline, CDR1 is SGHTA, CDR2 FQGTGA. The CDR3 bases are TGTGCCAGCAGCCGGGACACCCTAGGCTACGAGCAGTACTTC. This gives the protein CASSRDTLGYEQYF.

The chain couples TRBV21-1 to TRBJ1-1. TRBV21-1 is reported as a pseudogene. The CDR3 length is 14 residues. CDR3 in DNA: TGTGCCAGCAGCAAAGTCGGGGGAAACACTGAAGCTTTCTTT. This codes for CASSKVGGNTEAFF.

This clone was recorded only once. The chain employs TRBV7-8 and TRBJ1-1, with D possibly matching TRBD1 (6 bases). Germline V gene lookup returns CDR1 SGHVS and CDR2 FQNEAQ. V dropped 5 bases and J dropped 1 base, with 17 bases sitting between them. The CDR3 is 16 residues long. The CDR3 loop is CASSQRGGSRNTEAFF. The DNA of the CDR3 is TGTGCCAGCAGCCAGAGGGGGGGGTCCCGGAACACTGAAGCTTTCTTT.

V is TRBV29-1 and J is TRBJ1-5, with 7 bases matching TRBD1. CDR3 length: 15 amino acids. Trimming at V came to 4 bases and at J to 3 bases, leaving 9 bases not matched to a gene. Germline assignment: CDR1 SQVTM and CDR2 ANQGSEA. The CDR3: CSVVVFGTVNQPQHF. DNA for the CDR3: TGCAGCGTTGTAGTGTTCGGGACAGTCAATCAGCCCCAGCATTTT.

The J gene is TRBJ2-7, the V gene TRBV5-1, with TRBD1 as a possible D gene (7 bases). Germline CDR1 is SGHRS and CDR2 is YFSETQ. V gave up 2 bases and J gave up 2 bases, with 14 bases separating them. The CDR3 has 15 amino acids. The CDR3 spells CASSLAEGAAYEQYF. The CDR3 coding sequence is TGCGCCAGCAGCTTAGCGGAGGGGGCAGCCTACGAGCAGTACTTC.

The rearrangement links TRBV29-1 to TRBJ2-1; a weak D match, TRBD2 (6 bases). In germline, CDR1 is SQVTM, CDR2 ANQGSEA. Between the trimmed V and J ends, which lost 6 bases and 6 bases, there was a span of 15 bases. The CDR3 consists of 13 residues. CDR3 residues: CSVKKGLRNEQFF. CDR3 bases: TGCAGCGTGAAGAAGGGACTTCGCAATGAGCAGTTCTTC.

V usage is TRBV5-1 and J usage is TRBJ2-5; 7 bases map to TRBD2. Trimming at V came to 4 bases and at J to 5 bases, leaving 5 bases not matched to a gene. The germline gives CDR1 SGHRS, CDR2 YFSETQ. The CDR3 sequence is 13 residues long. CDR3 coding DNA: TGCGCCAGCAGCCTCGGACTAGACGAGACCCAGTACTTC. Translated: CASSLGLDETQYF.

The chain carries TRBV6-5 and TRBJ2-3; weak D call: TRBD1 (5 bases). CDR3 length: 15 amino acids. CDR1 and CDR2 (germline): MNHEY, SVGAGI. With 6 bases removed from V and 2 bases from J, the gap between germline ends came to 15 bases. The CDR3: CASSQTGLPTDTQYF. DNA of the CDR3: TGTGCCAGCAGCCAAACAGGTCTACCCACAGATACGCAGTATTTT.

The chain employs TRBV12-3 or TRBV12-4 and TRBJ2-2; D is ambiguous. The CDR3 is 12 residues long. The ends were cut back, 3 bases at V and 6 bases at J, with 5 bases in the middle. CDR3 nucleotides: TGTGCCAGCAGTTTCTTTCCCGGGGAGCTGTTTTTT. This codes for CASSFFPGELFF.

CDR3 residues: CASSYGSPGQGYEQYF. DNA for the CDR3: TGTGCCAGCAGTTACGGCAGTCCGGGACAGGGGTACGAGCAGTACTTC. The genes are TRBV6-5 and TRBJ2-7; 10 bases fit TRBD1. The V and J ends lost 2 bases and 4 bases, in that order; junction bases with no gene match: 8. Germline V gene data show CDR1 as MNHEY and CDR2 as SVGAGI. The CDR3 consists of 16 residues.

This clone appeared a few times. The chain joins TRBV19 to TRBJ1-1; 7 bases line up with TRBD1. The CDR3 consists of 14 residues. The germline V gene encodes CDR1 LNHDA and CDR2 SQIVND (reference sequence). The junction had 5 bases not matched to a gene; V was cut back by 3 bases and J by 4 bases. The chain's CDR3 is CASSMTGYFTEAFF. The CDR3 nucleotides read TGTGCCAGTAGTATGACAGGGTACTTCACTGAAGCTTTCTTT.

V is TRBV5-6 and J is TRBJ2-3, with 11 bases fitting TRBD2. V lost 3 bases and J lost 3; bases outside the gene matches: 6. Germline values: CDR1 SGHDT, CDR2 YYEEEE. CDR3 length equals 16 residues. The CDR3, as DNA: TGTGCCAGCAGCTGGCTAGCGGGGGGCGAGACAGATACGCAGTATTTT. It codes for CASSWLAGGETDTQYF.

The chain recombines TRBV10-3 with TRBJ1-2; 10 bases line up with TRBD1. The CDR3 has 13 amino acids. In germline, CDR1 is ENHRY, CDR2 SYGVKD. V shed 7 bases and J 7 bases; nucleotides not matched to a gene: 6. The CDR3 is CAITPDRGLGYTF. The CDR3 DNA follows: TGTGCCATCACTCCCGACAGGGGGCTTGGCTACACCTTC.

The rearrangement uses TRBV4-1 and TRBJ2-1; the match to TRBD2 covers 8 bases. The junction had 6 bases not matched to a gene; V was cut back by 2 bases and J by 6 bases. The CDR3 length is 15 residues. Germline CDR1 MGHRA, CDR2 YSYEKL. In nucleotides, the CDR3 is TGCGCCAGCAGCCAATTTGTGGGACTAGGCAATGAGCAGTTCTTC. As protein: CASSQFVGLGNEQFF.

The rearrangement links TRBV7-9 to TRBJ1-5; TRBD1 matches at 8 bases. The junction had 8 bases not matched to a gene; V was cut back by 1 base and J by 6 bases. CDR3 length equals 16 residues. CDR1 is SEHNR, CDR2 FQNEAQ, per germline (reference sequence). The CDR3 DNA follows: TGTGCCAGCAGCTTAGACCCCGGGACAGGTGGTCAGCCCCAGCATTTT. This codes for CASSLDPGTGGQPQHF.

The chain combines TRBV12-3 or TRBV12-4 with TRBJ2-5; 13 bases are a match to TRBD2. This CDR3 has 13 amino acids. V shed 5 bases, J shed 13 bases, and the junction held 7 bases outside the gene matches. For the CDR3, the DNA is TGTGCCAGCAGTCCCGGGACTAGCGGGGTCCCGTACTTC. It specifies CASSPGTSGVPYF.

V usage is TRBV19 and J usage is TRBJ2-5; TRBD1 aligns across 10 bases. From germline, CDR1 is LNHDA and CDR2 SQIVND (reference sequence). V shed 4 bases and J 2 bases; nucleotides not matched to a gene: 4. The CDR3 extends over 15 amino acids. In DNA, the CDR3 is TGTGCCAGTAGTACAGGACAGGGGGGACAAGAGACCCAGTACTTC. Protein: CASSTGQGGQETQYF. Based on the CDR3 plus reference TRBV19 and TRBJ2-5, the full variable domain is DGGITQSPKYLFRKEGQNVTLSCEQNLNHDAMYWYRQDPGQGLRLIYYSQIVNDFQKGDIAEGYSVSREKKESFPLTVTSAQKNPTAFYLCASSTGQGGQETQYFGPGTRLLVL.